This T cell receptor (beta chain) was sequenced for a study of neoadjuvant anti-PD-1 for oral cavity cancer. Study context: Patients mostly received three to four biweekly nivolumab doses at 3 mg/kg before surgery. Study-wide points: Post-nivolumab, blood T cell clonality was significantly elevated in non-responders.

Produced via immunoSEQ multiplex PCR; TCRdb's table is partial and in-frame only. The profile shows about 62,000 clones, roughly 84% of them singletons. In its sample, this clone was seen a few times. Its target is not known. The origin of this receptor is a person aged 35-79 years with oral cavity squamous cell carcinoma. This specimen consisted of PBMCs, obtained before nivolumab (anti-PD-1) treatment.

The DNA of the CDR3 is TGTGCCAGCAGTCAAACGGGAAACTATGGCTACACCTTC. Protein product: CASSQTGNYGYTF. The V gene is TRBV6-1, the J gene TRBJ1-2; D is unresolved. The CDR3 sequence is 13 residues long. With 5 bases removed from V and 2 bases from J, the gap between germline ends came to 9 bases. From germline, CDR1 is MNHNS and CDR2 SASEGT.